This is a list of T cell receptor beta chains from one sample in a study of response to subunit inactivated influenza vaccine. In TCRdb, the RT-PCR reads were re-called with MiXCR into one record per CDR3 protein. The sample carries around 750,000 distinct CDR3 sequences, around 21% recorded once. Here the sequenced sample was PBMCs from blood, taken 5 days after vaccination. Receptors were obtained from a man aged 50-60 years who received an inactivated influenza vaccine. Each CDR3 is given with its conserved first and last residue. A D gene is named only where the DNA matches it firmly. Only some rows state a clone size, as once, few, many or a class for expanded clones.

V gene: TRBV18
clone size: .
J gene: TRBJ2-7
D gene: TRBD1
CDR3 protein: CASSPLGQGSYEQYF
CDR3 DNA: TGTGCCAGCTCACCACTGGGACAGGGATCCTACGAGCAGTACTTC

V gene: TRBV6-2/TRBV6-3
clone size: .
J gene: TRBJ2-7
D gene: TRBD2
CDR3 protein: CASRSSGGARYEQYF
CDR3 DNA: TGTGCCAGCAGAAGTAGCGGGGGGGCTCGTTACGAGCAGTACTTC

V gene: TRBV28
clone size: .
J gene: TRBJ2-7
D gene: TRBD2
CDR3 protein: CASSSSSGSNEQYF
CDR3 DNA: TGTGCCAGCAGTTCCTCTAGCGGGAGCAACGAGCAGTACTTC

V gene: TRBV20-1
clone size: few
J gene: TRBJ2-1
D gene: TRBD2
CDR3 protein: CSATGTSGSSGQFF
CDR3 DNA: TGCAGTGCCACAGGGACTAGCGGGAGTTCGGGGCAGTTCTTC

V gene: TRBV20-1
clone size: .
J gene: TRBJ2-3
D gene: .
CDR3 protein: CSARVWGSDTQYF
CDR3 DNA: TGCAGTGCTAGAGTTTGGGGTTCGGATACGCAGTATTTT

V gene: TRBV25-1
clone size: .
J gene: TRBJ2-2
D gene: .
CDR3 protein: CASSEWARKGNTGELFF
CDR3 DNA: TGTGCCAGCAGTGAATGGGCCCGAAAGGGAAACACCGGGGAGCTGTTTTTT

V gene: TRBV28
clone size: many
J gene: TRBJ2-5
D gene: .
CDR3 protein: CASSLGRTWAQYF
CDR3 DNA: TGTGCCAGCAGTTTGGGTCGGACTTGGGCCCAGTACTTC

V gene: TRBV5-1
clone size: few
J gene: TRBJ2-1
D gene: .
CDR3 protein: CASSLQGIDNEQFF
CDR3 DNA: TGCGCCAGCAGCTTGCAGGGGATCGACAATGAGCAGTTCTTC

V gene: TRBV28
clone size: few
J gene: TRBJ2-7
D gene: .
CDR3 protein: CASSSPGTLAAEQYF
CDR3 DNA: TGTGCCAGCAGTTCGCCCGGGACGTTGGCCGCCGAGCAGTACTTC

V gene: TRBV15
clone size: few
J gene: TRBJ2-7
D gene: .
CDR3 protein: CATSRLPTTSSYEQYF
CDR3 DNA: TGTGCCACCAGCAGGTTGCCGACCACTAGCTCCTACGAGCAGTACTTC

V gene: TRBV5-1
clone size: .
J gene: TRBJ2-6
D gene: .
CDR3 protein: CASSWQVANVLTF
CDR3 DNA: TGCGCCAGCAGCTGGCAGGTCGCCAACGTCCTGACTTTC

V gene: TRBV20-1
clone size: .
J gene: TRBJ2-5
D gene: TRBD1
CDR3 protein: CSARDLTGGEETQYF
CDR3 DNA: TGCAGTGCTAGAGATCTTACAGGGGGCGAAGAGACCCAGTACTTC

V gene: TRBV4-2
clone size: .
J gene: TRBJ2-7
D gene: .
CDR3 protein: CASSQVISGLEQYF
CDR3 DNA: TGTGCCAGCAGCCAAGTCATTTCAGGTCTCGAGCAGTACTTC

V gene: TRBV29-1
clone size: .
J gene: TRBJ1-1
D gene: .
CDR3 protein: CSVDDAAGEAFF
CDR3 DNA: TGCAGCGTTGACGATGCTGCAGGTGAAGCTTTCTTT

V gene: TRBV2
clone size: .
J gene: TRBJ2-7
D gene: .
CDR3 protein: CASSGQYEQYF
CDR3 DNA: TGTGCCAGCAGTGGGCAGTACGAGCAGTACTTC

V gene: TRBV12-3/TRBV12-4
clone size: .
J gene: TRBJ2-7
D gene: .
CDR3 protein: CASADGEGGAYEQYF
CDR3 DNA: TGTGCCAGTGCAGATGGAGAAGGGGGGGCCTACGAGCAGTACTTC

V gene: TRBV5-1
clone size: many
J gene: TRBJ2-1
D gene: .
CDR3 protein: CASSGPQGANEQFF
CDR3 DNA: TGCGCCAGCAGCGGTCCACAGGGTGCCAATGAGCAGTTCTTC

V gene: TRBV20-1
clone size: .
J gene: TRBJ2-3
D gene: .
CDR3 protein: CSASATYRDTQYF
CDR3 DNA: TGCAGTGCTAGTGCTACCTACAGGGATACGCAGTATTTT

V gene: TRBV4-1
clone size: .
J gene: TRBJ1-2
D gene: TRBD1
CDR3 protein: CASSQVGDRAAYGYTF
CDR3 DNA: TGCGCCAGCAGCCAAGTCGGGGACAGGGCGGCCTATGGCTACACCTTC

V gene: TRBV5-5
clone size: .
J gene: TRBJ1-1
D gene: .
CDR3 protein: CASSLVGVTGTEAFF
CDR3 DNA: TGTGCCAGCAGCTTGGTCGGGGTGACAGGCACTGAAGCTTTCTTT

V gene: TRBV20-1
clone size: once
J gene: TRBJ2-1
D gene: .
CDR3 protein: CSARVGQGRYNEQFF
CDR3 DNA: TGCAGTGCTAGAGTAGGGCAGGGACGATACAATGAGCAGTTCTTC

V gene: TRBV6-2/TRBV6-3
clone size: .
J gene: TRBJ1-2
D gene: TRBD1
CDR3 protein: CASSYDRGLSGYTF
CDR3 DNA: TGTGCCAGCAGTTATGACAGGGGGCTGAGTGGCTACACCTTC

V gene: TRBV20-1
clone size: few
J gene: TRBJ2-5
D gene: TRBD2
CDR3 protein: CSGQAGGQETQYF
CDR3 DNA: TGCAGTGGTCAAGCGGGGGGCCAAGAGACCCAGTACTTC

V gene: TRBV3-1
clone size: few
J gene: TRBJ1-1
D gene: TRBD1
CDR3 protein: CASSRGQGVTEAFF
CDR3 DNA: TGTGCCAGCAGCCGGGGACAGGGAGTCACTGAAGCTTTCTTT

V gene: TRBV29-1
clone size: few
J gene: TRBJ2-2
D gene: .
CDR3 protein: CSVFRGATGELFF
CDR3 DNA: TGCAGCGTTTTCAGGGGAGCCACCGGGGAGCTGTTTTTT

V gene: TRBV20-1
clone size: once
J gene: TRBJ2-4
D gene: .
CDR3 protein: CSALTAIQYF
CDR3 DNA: TGCAGTGCTTTGACGGCAATTCAGTACTTC

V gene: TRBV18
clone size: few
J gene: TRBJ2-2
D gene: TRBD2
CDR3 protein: CASSPPSSGVQNTGELFF
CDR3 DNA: TGTGCCAGCTCACCACCCTCTAGCGGGGTCCAGAACACCGGGGAGCTGTTTTTT

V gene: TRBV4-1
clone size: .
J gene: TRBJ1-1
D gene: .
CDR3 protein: CASSQERGGNTEAFF
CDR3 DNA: TGCGCCAGCAGCCAAGAGCGTGGGGGGAACACTGAAGCTTTCTTT

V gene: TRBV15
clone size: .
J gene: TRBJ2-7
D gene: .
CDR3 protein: CATSRHSTSTPRSEQYF
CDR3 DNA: TGTGCCACCAGCAGGCACTCTACATCCACCCCAAGGAGCGAGCAGTACTTC

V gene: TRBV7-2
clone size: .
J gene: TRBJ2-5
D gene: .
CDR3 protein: CASSSIDRGICF
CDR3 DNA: TGTGCCAGCAGCTCCATTGATCGGGGTATCTGCTTC

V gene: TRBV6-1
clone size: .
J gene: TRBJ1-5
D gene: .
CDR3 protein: CASSPTGDTNQPQHF
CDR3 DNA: TGTGCCAGCAGTCCGACAGGAGATACCAATCAGCCCCAGCATTTT

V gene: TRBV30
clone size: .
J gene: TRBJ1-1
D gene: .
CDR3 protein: CAWSTTPLRAFF
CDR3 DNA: TGTGCCTGGAGCACTACCCCCTTGAGGGCTTTCTTT